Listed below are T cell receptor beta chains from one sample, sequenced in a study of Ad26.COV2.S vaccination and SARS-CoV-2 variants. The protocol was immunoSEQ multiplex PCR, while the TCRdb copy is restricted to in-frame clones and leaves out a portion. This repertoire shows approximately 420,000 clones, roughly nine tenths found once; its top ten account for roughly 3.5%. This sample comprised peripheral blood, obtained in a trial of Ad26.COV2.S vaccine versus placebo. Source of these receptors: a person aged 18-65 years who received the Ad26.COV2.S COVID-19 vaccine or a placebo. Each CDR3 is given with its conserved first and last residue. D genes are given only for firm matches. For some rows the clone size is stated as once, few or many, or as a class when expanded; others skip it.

TGTGCCAGCAGCGCCTGGACAGGGACCGAGGATTCACCCCTCCACTTT CASSAWTGTEDSPLHF TRBJ1-6 TRBD1 NA TRBV9
TGTGCCAGCAGCCAACCGGGACAGGCGGGGAGCTACACCTTC CASSQPGQAGSYTF TRBJ1-2 TRBD1 NA TRBV7-9
TGTGCTAGTGGTTGGCGAACAGGGGGCGCCGAAGCTTTCTTT CASGWRTGGAEAFF TRBJ1-1 TRBD1 NA TRBV12-5
TGCGCCAGCAGCCAAGAAGTCGTGGGTGAGGACACCGGGGAGCTGTTTTTT CASSQEVVGEDTGELFF TRBJ2-2 NA NA TRBV4-1
TGTGCCAGCAGCCCGGGGGGCGGGGGCAGGAGCGCTAGCACAGATACGCAGTATTTT CASSPGGGGRSASTDTQYF TRBJ2-3 NA NA TRBV5-4
TGTGCCAGCAGCTTAGCGCCTGTTAACTATGGCTACACCTTC CASSLAPVNYGYTF TRBJ1-2 NA NA TRBV7-8
TGTGCCAGCAGCTCCGGACAGAATCTTAAGACTGAAGCTTTCTTT CASSSGQNLKTEAFF TRBJ1-1 NA NA TRBV11-2
TGCGCCAGCAGCTTGAGGCAGGGGGGCACCGGGGAGCTGTTTTTT CASSLRQGGTGELFF TRBJ2-2 NA NA TRBV5-1
TGTGCCAGCAGTGTAGCAGGGGTAAAGACCCAGTACTTC CASSVAGVKTQYF TRBJ2-5 NA NA TRBV6-1
TGTGCCAGCTCACCCTCGGGGGGCGAGACAGATACGCAGTATTTT CASSPSGGETDTQYF TRBJ2-3 NA NA TRBV18
TGTGCCTGGAGTGTACCCGGGACGGAAGGACGTGGCTACACCTTC CAWSVPGTEGRGYTF TRBJ1-2 NA NA TRBV30
TGTGCCAGCTCACCCGGACAGGGAGTTACCTACGAGCAGTACTTC CASSPGQGVTYEQYF TRBJ2-7 TRBD1 NA TRBV18
TGTGCCAGCACCAGACAGGGACGTGAGACAGATACGCAGTATTTT CASTRQGRETDTQYF TRBJ2-3 TRBD1 once TRBV6-5
TGCACCAGCAGCCTTCAAGCGGGGAAGGACAATGAGCAGTTCTTC CTSSLQAGKDNEQFF TRBJ2-1 NA NA TRBV1
TGTGCCAGCAGCCTAGGCCGGGTCAATGAGCAGTTCTTC CASSLGRVNEQFF TRBJ2-1 NA NA TRBV6-5
TGCGCCAGCAGCCAGGACTCTAGCGGGGGCCTCAATGAGCAGTTCTTC CASSQDSSGGLNEQFF TRBJ2-1 TRBD2 NA TRBV4-1
TGCGCCAGCAGCCAACCCTTTGTCAGGGGGCTTACCGGGGAGCTGTTTTTT CASSQPFVRGLTGELFF TRBJ2-2 TRBD1 NA TRBV4-3
TGTGCCAGCAGTGAAAAGAGTTTTCGGTCCTACGAGCAGTACTTC CASSEKSFRSYEQYF TRBJ2-7 NA NA TRBV6-1
TGTGCCAGCAGCCAAGATGTGAACACTGAAGCTTTCTTT CASSQDVNTEAFF TRBJ1-1 NA NA TRBV3-1/TRBV3-2
TGCGCCAGCAGCCCGGGACAGGCTACCTACGAGCAGTACTTC CASSPGQATYEQYF TRBJ2-7 TRBD1 NA TRBV5-1
TGTGCCAGCAGACTACTCCCCACGAACACCATATATTTT CASRLLPTNTIYF TRBJ1-3 NA NA TRBV6-5
TGTGCCAGTAGTGTGGGGACAGGGCTCTATGGCTACACCTTC CASSVGTGLYGYTF TRBJ1-2 TRBD1 NA TRBV19
TGTGCCAGCAGCTTACAAGGACAGGGCTGGCCTTTCTTT CASSLQGQGWPFF TRBJ1-1 TRBD1 NA TRBV7-2
TGTGCCAGCTCACCGAGCGGTAGGGGAGAGGGAAACACCATATATTTT CASSPSGRGEGNTIYF TRBJ1-3 NA NA TRBV18
TGTGCCAGCAGCACTGGAGATCACTACGAGCAGTACTTC CASSTGDHYEQYF TRBJ2-7 NA NA TRBV6-2/TRBV6-3
TGTGCCAGCAGTTATCGGAACACTGAAGCTTTCTTT CASSYRNTEAFF TRBJ1-1 NA NA TRBV6-2/TRBV6-3
TGTGCCACCAGCGGTAGGACAGGGGGCGCGAACACTGAAGCTTTCTTT CATSGRTGGANTEAFF TRBJ1-1 TRBD1 NA TRBV15